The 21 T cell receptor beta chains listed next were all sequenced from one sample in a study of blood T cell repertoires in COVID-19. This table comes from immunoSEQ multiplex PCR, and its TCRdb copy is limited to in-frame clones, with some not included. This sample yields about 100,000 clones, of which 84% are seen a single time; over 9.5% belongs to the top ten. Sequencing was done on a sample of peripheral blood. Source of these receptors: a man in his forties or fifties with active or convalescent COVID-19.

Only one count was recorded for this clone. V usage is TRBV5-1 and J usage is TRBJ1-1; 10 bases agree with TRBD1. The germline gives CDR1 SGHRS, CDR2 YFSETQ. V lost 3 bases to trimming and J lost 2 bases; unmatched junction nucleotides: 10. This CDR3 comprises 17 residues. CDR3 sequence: CASSSRPGTGDNTEAFF. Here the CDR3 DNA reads TGCGCCAGCAGCTCGCGTCCCGGGACAGGGGATAACACTGAAGCTTTCTTT.

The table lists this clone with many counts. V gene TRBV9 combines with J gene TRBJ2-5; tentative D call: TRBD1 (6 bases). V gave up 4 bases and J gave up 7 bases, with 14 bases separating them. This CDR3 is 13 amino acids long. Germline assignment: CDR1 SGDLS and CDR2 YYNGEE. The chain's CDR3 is CASSLHRDGTQYF. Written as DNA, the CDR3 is TGTGCCAGCAGCCTCCACAGGGATGGGACCCAGTACTTC.

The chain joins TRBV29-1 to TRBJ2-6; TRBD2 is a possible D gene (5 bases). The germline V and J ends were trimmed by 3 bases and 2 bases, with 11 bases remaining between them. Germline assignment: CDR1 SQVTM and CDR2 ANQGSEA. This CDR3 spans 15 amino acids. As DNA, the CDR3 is TGCAGCGTTGATTGGGAGTTGGCTGGGGCCAACGTCCTGACTTTC. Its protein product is CSVDWELAGANVLTF. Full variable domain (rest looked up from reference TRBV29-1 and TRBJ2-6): SAVISQKPSRDICQRGTSLTIQCQVDSQVTMMFWYRQQPGQSLTLIATANQGSEATYESGFVIDKFPISRPNLTFSTLTVSNMSPEDSSIYLCSVDWELAGANVLTFGAGSRLTVL.

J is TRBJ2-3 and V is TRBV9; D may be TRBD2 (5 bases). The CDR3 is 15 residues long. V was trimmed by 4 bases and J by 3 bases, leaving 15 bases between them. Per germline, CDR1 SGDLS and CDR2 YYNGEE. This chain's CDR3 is CASSNTGIETDTQYF. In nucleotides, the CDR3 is TGTGCCAGCAGCAACACGGGGATTGAAACAGATACGCAGTATTTT.

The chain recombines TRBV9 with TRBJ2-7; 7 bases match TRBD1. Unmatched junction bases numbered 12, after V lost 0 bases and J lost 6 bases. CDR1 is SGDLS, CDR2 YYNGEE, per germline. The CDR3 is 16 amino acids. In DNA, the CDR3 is TGTGCCAGCAGCGTAGGAGGACAGGTGGGATTTTCCGAGCAGTACTTC. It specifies CASSVGGQVGFSEQYF.

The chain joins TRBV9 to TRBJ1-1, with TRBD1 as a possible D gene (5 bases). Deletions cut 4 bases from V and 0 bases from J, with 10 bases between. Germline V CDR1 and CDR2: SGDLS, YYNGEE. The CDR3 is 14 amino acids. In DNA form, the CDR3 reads TGTGCCAGCAGCCAAGGGGAGGTGAACACTGAAGCTTTCTTT. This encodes CASSQGEVNTEAFF.

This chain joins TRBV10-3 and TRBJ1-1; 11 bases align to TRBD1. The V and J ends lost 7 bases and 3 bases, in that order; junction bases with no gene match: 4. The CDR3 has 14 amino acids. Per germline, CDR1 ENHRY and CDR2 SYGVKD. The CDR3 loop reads CAITRTGGDTEAFF. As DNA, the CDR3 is TGTGCCATCACTCGGACAGGGGGCGACACTGAAGCTTTCTTT.

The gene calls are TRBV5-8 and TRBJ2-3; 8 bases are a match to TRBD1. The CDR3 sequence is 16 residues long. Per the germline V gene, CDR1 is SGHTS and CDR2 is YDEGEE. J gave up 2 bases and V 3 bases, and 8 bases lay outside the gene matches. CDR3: CASSSGQGVSTDTQYF. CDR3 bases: TGTGCCAGCAGCTCAGGACAGGGAGTATCCACAGATACGCAGTATTTT.

CDR3 sequence (DNA): TGTGCTAGTGGTTGGGTCGCGACAGCGAACACCGGGGAGCTGTTTTTT. This translates into CASGWVATANTGELFF. The J gene is TRBJ2-2, the V gene TRBV12-5; D is perhaps TRBD1 (5 bases). There are 16 residues in the CDR3. Trimming shortened V by 4 bases and J by 0 bases, and 12 bases separated the two germline ends. Germline V gene lookup returns CDR1 LGHNT and CDR2 FRNRAP.

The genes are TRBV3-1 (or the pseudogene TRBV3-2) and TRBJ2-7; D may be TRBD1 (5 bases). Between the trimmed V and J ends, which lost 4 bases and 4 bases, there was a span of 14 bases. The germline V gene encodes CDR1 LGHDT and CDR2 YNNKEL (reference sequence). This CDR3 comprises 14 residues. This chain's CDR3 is CASSLDLDRYEQYF. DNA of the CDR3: TGTGCCAGCAGCCTAGATCTTGACAGATACGAGCAGTACTTC.

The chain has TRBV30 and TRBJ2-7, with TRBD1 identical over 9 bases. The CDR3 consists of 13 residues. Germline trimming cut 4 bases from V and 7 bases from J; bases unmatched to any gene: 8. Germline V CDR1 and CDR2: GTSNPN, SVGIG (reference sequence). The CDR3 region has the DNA TGTGCCTGGAAGGACAGGGGATTCTTGGAGCAGTACTTC. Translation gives CAWKDRGFLEQYF. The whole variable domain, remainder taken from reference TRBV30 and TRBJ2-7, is SQTIHQWPATLVQPVGSPLSLECTVEGTSNPNLYWYRQAAGRGLQLLFYSVGIGQISSEVPQNLSASRPQDRQFILSSKKLLLSDSGFYLCAWKDRGFLEQYFGPGTRLTVT.

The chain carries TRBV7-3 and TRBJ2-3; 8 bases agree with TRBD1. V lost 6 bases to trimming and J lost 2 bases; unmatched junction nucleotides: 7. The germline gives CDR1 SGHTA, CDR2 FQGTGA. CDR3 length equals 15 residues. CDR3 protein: CASSPQGADTDTQYF. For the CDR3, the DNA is TGTGCCAGCAGTCCCCAGGGGGCCGACACAGATACGCAGTATTTT.

The CDR3, as DNA: TGTGCCAGCAGCCCCCCTTCTAGCAAGAACGAGCAGTACTTC. Its protein is CASSPPSSKNEQYF. The chain employs TRBV3-1 (or the pseudogene TRBV3-2) and TRBJ2-7, with D possibly being TRBD2 (5 bases). The germline V and J ends were trimmed by 4 bases and 5 bases, with 15 bases remaining between them. The CDR3 has 14 residues. Germline V gives CDR1 LGHDT, CDR2 YNNKEL (reference sequence).

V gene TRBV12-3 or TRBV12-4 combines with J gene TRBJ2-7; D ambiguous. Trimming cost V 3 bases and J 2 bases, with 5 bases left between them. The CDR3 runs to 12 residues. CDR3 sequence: CASSFGPYEQYF. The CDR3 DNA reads TGTGCCAGCAGTTTTGGCCCCTACGAGCAGTACTTC.

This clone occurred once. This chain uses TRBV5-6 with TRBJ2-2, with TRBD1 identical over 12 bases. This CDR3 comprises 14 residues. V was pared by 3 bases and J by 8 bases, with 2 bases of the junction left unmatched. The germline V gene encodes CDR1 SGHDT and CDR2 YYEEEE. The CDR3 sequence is CASSSGQGAGELFF. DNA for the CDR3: TGTGCCAGCAGCTCGGGACAGGGGGCTGGGGAGCTGTTTTTT.

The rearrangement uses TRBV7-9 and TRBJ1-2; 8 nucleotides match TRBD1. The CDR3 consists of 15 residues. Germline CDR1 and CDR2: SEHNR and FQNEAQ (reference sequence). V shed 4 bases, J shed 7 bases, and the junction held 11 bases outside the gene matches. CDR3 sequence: CASSSQGQGVFGYTF. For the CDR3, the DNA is TGTGCCAGCAGCTCCCAAGGACAGGGTGTTTTTGGCTACACCTTC. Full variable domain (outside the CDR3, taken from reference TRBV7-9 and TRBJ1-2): DTGVSQNPRHKITKRGQNVTFRCDPISEHNRLYWYRQTLGQGPEFLTYFQNEAQLEKSRLLSDRFSAERPKGSFSTLEIQRTEQGDSAMYLCASSSQGQGVFGYTFGSGTRLTVV.

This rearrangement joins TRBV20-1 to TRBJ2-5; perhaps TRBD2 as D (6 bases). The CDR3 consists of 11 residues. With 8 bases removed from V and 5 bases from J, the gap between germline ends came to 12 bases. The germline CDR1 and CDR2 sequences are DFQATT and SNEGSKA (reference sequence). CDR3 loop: CSSPEGETQYF. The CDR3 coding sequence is TGCAGTTCCCCGGAGGGGGAGACCCAGTACTTC.

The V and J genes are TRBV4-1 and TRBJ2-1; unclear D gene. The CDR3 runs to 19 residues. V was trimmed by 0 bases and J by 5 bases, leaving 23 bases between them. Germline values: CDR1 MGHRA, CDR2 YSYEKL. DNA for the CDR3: TGCGCCAGCAGCCAAGATCGGCCCATAGCCGCACACACACACAATGAGCAGTTCTTC. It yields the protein CASSQDRPIAAHTHNEQFF.

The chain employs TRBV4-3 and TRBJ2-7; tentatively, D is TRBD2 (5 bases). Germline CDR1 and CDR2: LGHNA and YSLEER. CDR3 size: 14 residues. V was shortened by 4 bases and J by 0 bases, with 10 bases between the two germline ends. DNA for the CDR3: TGCGCCAGCAGCCGGGAGAGGAACTCCTACGAGCAGTACTTC. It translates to CASSRERNSYEQYF.

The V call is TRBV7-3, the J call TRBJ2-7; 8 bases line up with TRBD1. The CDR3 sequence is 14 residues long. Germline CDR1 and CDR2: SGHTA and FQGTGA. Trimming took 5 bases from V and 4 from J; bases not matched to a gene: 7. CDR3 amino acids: CASSPTTGVYEQYF. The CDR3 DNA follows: TGTGCCAGCAGCCCGACGACAGGGGTGTACGAGCAGTACTTC.

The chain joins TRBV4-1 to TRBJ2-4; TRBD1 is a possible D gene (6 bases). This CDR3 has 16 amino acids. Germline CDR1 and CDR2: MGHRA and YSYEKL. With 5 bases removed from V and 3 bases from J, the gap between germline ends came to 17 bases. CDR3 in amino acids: CASSSPTGTSKNIQYF. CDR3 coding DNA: TGCGCCAGCAGCTCACCGACCGGGACAAGCAAAAACATTCAGTACTTC.